The 19 T cell receptor beta chains below all came from one sample that was sequenced in a study of control samples from healthy donors and cancer patients. Some clones are missing from TCRdb's copy, which holds only in-frame ones; the method was immunoSEQ multiplex PCR. The data show 350,000 to 450,000 clones, with around 90% seen just once and around 6.8% held by the top ten. The sequenced sample consisted of PBMCs. The source is a man aged 35-49 years with head and neck cancer.

The J gene is TRBJ1-5, the V gene TRBV19; 8 nucleotides match TRBD1. The CDR3 spans 16 residues. The germline gives CDR1 LNHDA, CDR2 SQIVND (reference sequence). V lost 5 bases to trimming and J lost 3 bases; unmatched junction nucleotides: 9. The chain's CDR3 is CASSQPPGGLNQPQHF. CDR3 in DNA: TGTGCCAGTAGTCAACCCCCAGGGGGCCTCAATCAGCCCCAGCATTTT.

The chain recombines TRBV23-1 with TRBJ2-7, with D unresolved. TRBV23-1 carries the ORF label, with uncertain function. V dropped 0 bases and J dropped 2 bases, with 11 bases sitting between them. The CDR3 has 15 residues. The CDR3 reads CASSQSFSPTYEQYF. CDR3 DNA: TGCGCCAGCAGTCAATCGTTCAGCCCTACCTACGAGCAGTACTTC.

The chain has TRBV2 and TRBJ1-4; 9 bases match TRBD1. Germline V gene sequence: CDR1 SNHLY, CDR2 FYNNEI. V trimming: 6 bases; J trimming: 7 bases; junction bases outside the gene matches: 9. This CDR3 spans 15 amino acids. CDR3 in DNA: TGTGCCAGCAGAAGGGACAGGGAGTCGATTGAAAAACTGTTTTTT. This sequence encodes CASRRDRESIEKLFF.

The chain employs TRBV7-8 and TRBJ2-1; a possible D gene is TRBD1 (6 bases). The CDR3 loop spans 18 amino acids. V gave up 1 base and J gave up 8 bases, with 24 bases separating them. Germline lookup yields CDR1 SGHVS and CDR2 FQNEAQ. This CDR3 reads CASSLGRRGQGNRDEQFF. The CDR3 DNA is TGTGCCAGCAGCTTAGGAAGAAGGGGCCAAGGCAACAGGGATGAGCAGTTCTTC.

The chain combines TRBV5-5 with TRBJ1-2; 7 nucleotides align to TRBD1. CDR3 size: 14 residues. Germline V CDR1 and CDR2: SGHKS, YYEKEE (reference sequence). Unmatched junction bases numbered 4, after V lost 0 bases and J lost 5 bases. Here the CDR3 reads CASSLEGQPYGYTF. In nucleotides, the CDR3 is TGTGCCAGCAGCTTGGAGGGACAGCCATATGGCTACACCTTC.

The V and J genes are TRBV28 and TRBJ1-2; tentatively, D is TRBD1 (6 bases). Trimming cost V 6 bases and J 4 bases, with 15 bases left between them. The CDR3 is 14 residues long. CDR1 and CDR2 (germline): MDHEN, SYDVKM. The CDR3 nucleotides are TGTGCCAGCAGCCCAGGGGCGCGGGTCTATGGCTACACCTTC. Amino acid sequence: CASSPGARVYGYTF.

The chain combines TRBV24-1 with TRBJ2-3, with D perhaps matching TRBD1 (6 bases). The CDR3 runs 15 residues. V was cut by 9 bases and J by 1 base, with 16 bases left in between. From germline, CDR1 is KGHDR and CDR2 SFDVKD. Here the CDR3 reads CATASTGAGTDTQYF. The CDR3 DNA reads as TGTGCCACCGCCTCGACAGGAGCCGGCACAGATACGCAGTATTTT.

This chain uses TRBV9 with TRBJ2-7, with 10 bases fitting TRBD2. V dropped 0 bases and J dropped 7; count of bases not matched to a gene: 7. CDR3 length equals 15 residues. Germline V gene data show CDR1 as SGDLS and CDR2 as YYNGEE. Written as DNA, the CDR3 is TGTGCCAGCAGCGTAGACCCAGCGGGGGGGCGAGAGCAGTACTTC. Encoded protein: CASSVDPAGGREQYF.

The chain is built from TRBV5-6 and TRBJ2-1, with D tentatively TRBD2 (8 bases). Germline V gene data show CDR1 as SGHDT and CDR2 as YYEEEE. Trimming took off 4 bases at V and 8 bases at J, with 22 bases between the two ends. The CDR3 is 16 amino acids. The CDR3 spells CASSPTGTSVWDEQFF. The DNA for the CDR3 is TGTGCCAGCAGCCCGACAGGGACTAGTGTTTGGGATGAGCAGTTCTTC.

This clone was counted once. This sequence joins TRBV7-9 and TRBJ2-7, with TRBD1 matching over 7 bases. The CDR3 totals 14 residues. V shed 4 bases and J 3 bases; nucleotides not matched to a gene: 6. In germline, CDR1 is SEHNR, CDR2 FQNEAQ (reference sequence). CDR3 in amino acids: CASSSQHRGYEQYF. For the CDR3, the DNA is TGTGCCAGCAGCTCCCAGCACAGGGGCTACGAGCAGTACTTC.

The gene calls are TRBV10-3 and TRBJ1-2; tentative D call: TRBD1 (5 bases). CDR3 length: 14 amino acids. The germline V and J ends were trimmed by 0 bases and 8 bases, with 13 bases remaining between them. The germline CDR1 and CDR2 sequences are ENHRY and SYGVKD. The CDR3: CAISESGGVRGYTF. CDR3 coding DNA: TGTGCCATCAGTGAGTCGGGAGGGGTGAGAGGCTACACCTTC.

The rearrangement uses TRBV12-5 and TRBJ2-2; D possibly matches TRBD1 or TRBD2 (5 bases each). Germline-derived CDR1 and CDR2 are LGHNT and FRNRAP. This CDR3 is 16 amino acids long. Trimming left V 3 bases short and J 4 bases short, with 15 bases between. The CDR3 reads CASGFWNPRGTGELFF. CDR3 nucleotides: TGTGCTAGTGGTTTTTGGAACCCGAGGGGCACCGGGGAGCTGTTTTTT.

The V gene is TRBV7-8, the J gene TRBJ1-1; D gene ambiguous. This CDR3 is built from 15 residues. Germline CDR1 SGHVS, CDR2 FQNEAQ. Trimming cost V 2 bases and J 4 bases, with 14 bases left between them. CDR3 coding DNA: TGTGCCAGCAGCTTACTTGAGGGCTCGGGCACTGAAGCTTTCTTT. Its protein product is CASSLLEGSGTEAFF.

This chain uses TRBV4-1 with TRBJ2-7, with 11 bases aligning to TRBD1. There are 16 residues in the CDR3. Germline-derived CDR1 and CDR2 are MGHRA and YSYEKL. With V trimmed by 2 bases and J by 1 base, 4 bases remained unmatched. The CDR3 DNA follows: TGCGCCAGCAGCCAACCCGGACAGGGGGCTTCCTACGAGCAGTACTTC. Protein product: CASSQPGQGASYEQYF.

Turning to this clone: The same CDR3 also results from other DNA sequences found in this sample. The chain has TRBV5-4 and TRBJ2-1; 7 nucleotides match TRBD2. The J segment lost 3 bases and the V segment lost 0 bases, leaving 3 bases of the junction unmatched. The germline V gene has CDR1 SGHNT and CDR2 YYREEE (reference sequence). The CDR3 runs to 15 residues. This chain's CDR3 is CASSLGLADYNEQFF. For the CDR3, the DNA is TGTGCCAGCAGCTTGGGACTAGCAGACTACAATGAGCAGTTCTTC. Complete variable domain (other parts from reference TRBV5-4 and TRBJ2-1): ETGVTQSPTHLIKTRGQQVTLRCSSQSGHNTVSWYQQALGQGPQFIFQYYREEENGRGNFPPRFSGLQFPNYSSELNVNALELDDSALYLCASSLGLADYNEQFFGPGTRLTVL.

The chain is built from TRBV10-3 and TRBJ1-3; D gene uncertain. Per germline, CDR1 ENHRY and CDR2 SYGVKD. The ends were cut back, 11 bases at V and 0 bases at J, with 11 bases in the middle. This CDR3 has 13 amino acids. The CDR3 nucleotides read TGTGCCGTTACAGAGAGCTCTGGAAACACCATATATTTT. This sequence encodes CAVTESSGNTIYF.

The chain employs TRBV7-8 and TRBJ2-2; the match to TRBD2 covers 7 bases. CDR1 is SGHVS, CDR2 FQNEAQ, per germline. The CDR3 totals 16 residues. V lost 2 bases to trimming and J lost 4 bases; unmatched junction nucleotides: 7. The CDR3 reads CASSLISGGSTGELFF. The CDR3 DNA reads TGTGCCAGCAGCTTAATCTCTGGCGGGAGCACCGGGGAGCTGTTTTTT.

V and J are TRBV19 and TRBJ2-3; D is possibly TRBD2 (6 bases). Germline V gives CDR1 LNHDA, CDR2 SQIVND (reference sequence). The CDR3 runs to 14 residues. Between the trimmed V and J ends, which lost 4 bases and 4 bases, there was a span of 12 bases. DNA of the CDR3: TGTGCCAGTAGTACCCGGGACTGGGCAGATACGCAGTATTTT. This encodes CASSTRDWADTQYF.

This chain joins TRBV5-8 and TRBJ2-1, with unresolved D. The germline V gene encodes CDR1 SGHTS and CDR2 YDEGEE. The CDR3 is 15 residues long. Trimming removed 0 bases from V and 0 bases from J, with 7 bases in between. CDR3 loop: CASSLEVSSYNEQFF. CDR3 nucleotides: TGTGCCAGCAGCTTGGAGGTTAGCTCCTACAATGAGCAGTTCTTC. Combining the CDR3 with reference TRBV5-8 and TRBJ2-1 gives the whole variable domain EAGVTQSPTHLIKTRGQQATLRCSPISGHTSVYWYQQALGLGLQFLLWYDEGEERNRGNFPPRFSGRQFPNYSSELNVNALELEDSALYLCASSLEVSSYNEQFFGPGTRLTVL.